One and the same sample provided the 26 T cell receptor beta chains below, sequenced in a study of cytotoxic CD8 clonotypes in ibrutinib-treated CLL (dated by TCRdb to about 2021). The intended sense of this specimen's time point label: progressive disease on ibrutinib. Receptors were amplified or captured by the immunoSEQ multiplex PCR assay. The clones in this table, taken by TCRdb from immuneACCESS, are in-frame only. Not every clone is retained; where verified, under half of the shortfall comes from an unresolved V gene, and the cause of the rest is unknown. Within this sample are 250,000 to 350,000 clones, with approximately 76% of them counted one time only. Around 6% of the sample goes to the ten largest clones. The sample here was PBMCs, taken at disease progression, from a patient treated with ibrutinib. The source is a human donor with chronic lymphocytic leukemia.

This clone has a handful of counts. V and J are TRBV28 and TRBJ1-5; TRBD1 matches at 11 bases. CDR1 is MDHEN, CDR2 SYDVKM, per germline. This CDR3 is built from 19 residues. Trimming took 5 bases from V and 1 from J; bases not matched to a gene: 13. CDR3 nucleotides: TGTGCCAGCAGTCCGGACAGGGGGCCCGGAGGGTCGAGCAATCAGCCCCAGCATTTT. Its translation is CASSPDRGPGGSSNQPQHF.

The CDR3 region has the DNA TGTGCCAGCAGACAGACTAGCGGGGGGGCGGGTACGCAGTATTTT. Residues: CASRQTSGGAGTQYF. This chain links TRBV6-1 with TRBJ2-3, with 14 bases identical to TRBD2. Losses at the gene ends were 6 bases for V and 8 bases for J; bases not matched to a gene: 7. This CDR3 has 15 residues. Germline V gives CDR1 MNHNS, CDR2 SASEGT.

The V call is TRBV5-4, the J call TRBJ2-5; possibly TRBD2 for D (7 bases). V dropped 1 base and J dropped 4 bases, with 20 bases sitting between them. The CDR3 has 17 amino acids. The V gene's germline CDR1 is SGHNT and CDR2 YYREEE (reference sequence). CDR3: CASSLRGVLGGAETQYF. The CDR3 nucleotides are TGTGCCAGCAGCTTGAGGGGAGTGTTAGGGGGGGCAGAGACCCAGTACTTC.

V is TRBV7-9 and J is TRBJ2-7; 12 nucleotides agree with TRBD2. Germline trimming cut 5 bases from V and 0 bases from J; bases unmatched to any gene: 11. This CDR3 contains 18 residues. Germline assignment: CDR1 SEHNR and CDR2 FQNEAQ (reference sequence). Here the CDR3 reads CASSRLGLAGQSSYEQYF. The CDR3 nucleotides are TGTGCCAGCAGCCGTCTCGGACTAGCGGGGCAGAGCTCCTACGAGCAGTACTTC.

The chain employs TRBV9 and TRBJ2-7; 8 bases align to TRBD2. The CDR3 is made up of 15 amino acids. After removal of 0 bases from V and 6 bases from J, the junction contained 8 bases not matched to a gene. Germline V gene lookup returns CDR1 SGDLS and CDR2 YYNGEE. CDR3 sequence reads: CASSVDPGLGAEQYF. The DNA of the CDR3 is TGTGCCAGCAGCGTAGATCCGGGACTAGGCGCCGAGCAGTACTTC.

The chain employs TRBV11-2 and TRBJ2-3; D is perhaps TRBD2 (6 bases). Trimming cost V 4 bases and J 7 bases, with 12 bases left between them. Per germline, CDR1 SGHAT and CDR2 FQNNGV. The CDR3 contains 13 residues. The CDR3 DNA sequence: TGTGCCAGCAGCTCCCAACTAGCCAATACGCAGTATTTT. This codes for CASSSQLANTQYF.

V is TRBV6-1 and J is TRBJ1-2; D might be TRBD1 (5 bases). The CDR3 runs 14 residues. V shed 5 bases and J shed 6 bases, with 16 bases lying between them. Looked up from germline, CDR1 is MNHNS and CDR2 is SASEGT. CDR3 amino acids: CASSPRAGRNGYTF. DNA of the CDR3: TGTGCCAGCAGTCCCAGGGCAGGAAGAAATGGCTACACCTTC.

V and J are TRBV5-1 and TRBJ1-1; 7 bases line up with TRBD1. Germline V gene lookup returns CDR1 SGHRS and CDR2 YFSETQ. Germline trimming cut 3 bases from V and 6 bases from J; bases unmatched to any gene: 5. The CDR3 contains 13 residues. The CDR3 spells CASSSRGRAEAFF. CDR3 sequence (DNA): TGCGCCAGCAGCTCGAGGGGGCGGGCTGAAGCTTTCTTT.

The rearrangement joins TRBV7-3 to TRBJ2-2; no clear D. Trimming removed 4 bases at V and 3 bases at J, with 15 bases between. CDR3 length: 16 residues. Germline loops: CDR1 SGHTA, CDR2 FQGTGA. The CDR3 sequence is CASSSAFGQDTGELFF. The CDR3, as DNA: TGTGCCAGCAGCTCCGCCTTTGGGCAAGACACCGGGGAGCTGTTTTTT.

This rearrangement joins TRBV5-1 to TRBJ2-7; 11 bases line up with TRBD2. Germline CDR1 is SGHRS and CDR2 is YFSETQ. The CDR3 is 16 residues long. J lost 2 bases, V lost 2 bases, and 6 bases had no gene match. This CDR3 reads CASSFSSGRTTYEQYF. DNA of the CDR3: TGCGCCAGCAGCTTTTCTAGCGGGAGGACCACCTACGAGCAGTACTTC.

This chain links TRBV18 with TRBJ2-1; D may be TRBD1 (6 bases). Germline loops: CDR1 KGHSH, CDR2 LQKENI. This CDR3 region has 15 residues. Trimming shortened V by 6 bases and J by 1 base, and 13 bases separated the two germline ends. The CDR3 is CASSLGTFSYNEQFF. The CDR3 coding sequence is TGTGCCAGCTCGCTCGGGACATTTTCCTACAATGAGCAGTTCTTC.

The CDR3 protein is CSAGTIYGYTF. CDR3 DNA: TGCAGTGCCGGGACAATCTATGGCTACACCTTC. V and J are TRBV20-1 and TRBJ1-2; D might be TRBD1 (6 bases). V gave up 6 bases and J gave up 4 bases, with 9 bases separating them. CDR1 and CDR2 (germline): DFQATT, SNEGSKA (reference sequence). This CDR3 is 11 amino acids long.

This clone was counted once. The genes are TRBV7-2 and TRBJ2-2; D not certain. Germline values: CDR1 SGHTA, CDR2 FQGNSA. V dropped 1 base and J dropped 0 bases, with 3 bases sitting between them. This CDR3 is 14 amino acids long. Here the CDR3 reads CASSLVPNTGELFF. For the CDR3, the DNA is TGTGCCAGCAGCTTAGTGCCGAACACCGGGGAGCTGTTTTTT.

The chain couples TRBV2 to TRBJ1-2, with D possibly TRBD1 on 5 matching bases. The CDR3 runs 15 residues. Germline V gives CDR1 SNHLY, CDR2 FYNNEI. V was trimmed by 3 bases and J by 5 bases, leaving 16 bases between them. The CDR3 is CASSEWGGARYGYTF. Here the CDR3 DNA reads TGTGCCAGCAGTGAGTGGGGAGGGGCCAGATATGGCTACACCTTC.

This clone was seen just once. The J gene is TRBJ2-5, the V gene TRBV5-4; D not certain. Germline CDR1 SGHNT, CDR2 YYREEE (reference sequence). There are 13 residues in the CDR3. The V end lost 0 bases, the J end lost 8 bases, and 11 bases lay between the germline ends. The CDR3 spells CASSLAVQDTQYF. The CDR3 DNA reads TGTGCCAGCAGCTTGGCGGTCCAGGATACCCAGTACTTC. The full variable domain, in which reference TRBV5-4 and TRBJ2-5 provide the parts outside the CDR3, is ETGVTQSPTHLIKTRGQQVTLRCSSQSGHNTVSWYQQALGQGPQFIFQYYREEENGRGNFPPRFSGLQFPNYSSELNVNALELDDSALYLCASSLAVQDTQYFGPGTRLLVL.

This chain connects TRBV7-2 to TRBJ2-5, with 9 bases lining up with TRBD2. The length of the CDR3 is 15 residues. The germline CDR1 and CDR2 sequences are SGHTA and FQGNSA. The V segment lost 2 bases and the J segment 5 bases; nucleotides outside the gene matches: 6. CDR3 protein: CASSLPAGGDETQYF. The CDR3 coding sequence is TGTGCCAGCAGCTTACCAGCGGGGGGCGACGAGACCCAGTACTTC.

Here the CDR3 reads CAVKGVNTEAFF. DNA for the CDR3: TGTGCAGTAAAGGGTGTGAACACTGAAGCTTTCTTT. The chain uses TRBV28 and TRBJ1-1, with D hard to call. Germline V gene data show CDR1 as MDHEN and CDR2 as SYDVKM. The CDR3 covers 12 residues.

The chain carries TRBV18 and TRBJ2-7, with TRBD1 matching 8 bases. V gave up 6 bases and J gave up 2 bases; unmatched junction bases: 9. The germline gives CDR1 KGHSH, CDR2 LQKENI. The CDR3 sequence is 15 residues long. CDR3 in DNA: TGTGCCAGCTCTCAAGGGGCGACAGGGGCCTACGAGCAGTACTTC. Translating it yields CASSQGATGAYEQYF. The complete variable domain, with remaining parts taken from reference TRBV18 and TRBJ2-7, reads NAGVMQNPRHLVRRRGQEARLRCSPMKGHSHVYWYRQLPEEGLKFMVYLQKENIIDESGMPKERFSAEFPKEGPSILRIQQVVRGDSAAYFCASSQGATGAYEQYFGPGTRLTVT.

The J gene is TRBJ2-5, the V gene TRBV4-1; D gene ambiguous. The germline gives CDR1 MGHRA, CDR2 YSYEKL. Trimming removed 1 base from V and 5 bases from J, with 8 bases in between. The length of the CDR3 is 13 residues. CDR3 in amino acids: CASSQVVVETQYF. In nucleotides, the CDR3 is TGCGCCAGCAGCCAAGTGGTCGTGGAGACCCAGTACTTC.

This rearrangement joins TRBV11-2 to TRBJ2-3; the D is unclear. CDR3 size: 14 residues. V was trimmed by 5 bases and J by 2 bases, leaving 11 bases between them. CDR1 is SGHAT, CDR2 FQNNGV, per germline. This CDR3 is CASSRDIITDTQYF. CDR3 bases: TGTGCCAGCAGCCGCGACATTATCACAGATACGCAGTATTTT.

Written as DNA, the CDR3 is TGTGCCAGCAGCTTATTCCCTCAGGCAACTAATGAAAAACTGTTTTTT. Its translation is CASSLFPQATNEKLFF. The gene calls are TRBV5-5 and TRBJ1-4; D is unresolved. V was cut by 2 bases and J by 0 bases, with 11 bases left in between. The germline V gene encodes CDR1 SGHKS and CDR2 YYEKEE (reference sequence). This CDR3 has 16 residues.

The chain uses TRBV5-1 and TRBJ2-1, with D possibly being TRBD1 (6 bases). Germline V CDR1 and CDR2: SGHRS, YFSETQ. V dropped 1 base and J dropped 7 bases, with 12 bases sitting between them. The CDR3 extends over 14 amino acids. Here the CDR3 DNA reads TGCGCCAGCAGCTTGATGACAGGATTGAATGAGCAGTTCTTC. This translates into CASSLMTGLNEQFF.

This CDR3 reads CASSQTDQETQYF. The DNA for the CDR3 is TGTGCCAGCAGCCAAACAGATCAAGAGACCCAGTACTTC. The chain combines TRBV28 with TRBJ2-5; D is unresolved. CDR1 is MDHEN and CDR2 is SYDVKM in the germline V gene. This CDR3 is 13 amino acids long. V was shortened by 6 bases and J by 2 bases, with 10 bases between the two germline ends.

There are a few counts of this clone. CDR3 DNA sequence: TGTGCCAGCAGCTTAGTTCGGGACTATGGCTACACCTTC. It specifies CASSLVRDYGYTF. V usage is TRBV11-2 and J usage is TRBJ1-2; D is undetermined. V lost 1 base and J lost 3, with 6 bases in between. Germline CDR1 SGHAT, CDR2 FQNNGV. The CDR3 consists of 13 residues.

This clone was counted once. The chain has TRBV5-1 and TRBJ2-1; 13 bases fit TRBD2. J lost 4 bases, V lost 5 bases, and 3 bases had no gene match. The CDR3 totals 15 residues. CDR1 is SGHRS and CDR2 is YFSETQ in the germline V gene. For the CDR3, the DNA is TGCGCCAGCAGTCGGACTAGCGGGGGATACAATGAGCAGTTCTTC. Amino acid sequence: CASSRTSGGYNEQFF.

This clone appeared once. In nucleotides, the CDR3 is TGTGCCAGCAGCCATCGGGGGGATATCGGGGAGCTGTTTTTT. Its translation: CASSHRGDIGELFF. The chain couples TRBV7-9 to TRBJ2-2, with 7 nucleotides matching TRBD2. J gave up 7 bases and V 5 bases, and 7 bases lay outside the gene matches. This CDR3 is built from 14 residues. Germline CDR1 and CDR2: SEHNR and FQNEAQ (reference sequence).